This entry lists 13 T cell receptor beta chains sequenced from one sample in a study of beta chain features in type 1 diabetes. These receptors lack a known antigen. Study conclusions and caveats: Shorter TCRB CDR3s, moderately but significantly so, marked every one of the four CD4+ subsets in Type 1 diabetes patients.

Expressed TCRB transcripts were sequenced because the isolated RNA had all been reverse transcribed beforehand. Profiled with immunoSEQ multiplex PCR; TCRdb holds only in-frame clones, not every one. The table includes some 360,000 clones, roughly 9.8% detected once. The sequenced sample consisted of central memory CD4+ T cells from blood. These receptors all come from a young man with type 1 diabetes.

The chain combines TRBV7-2 with TRBJ1-1; 8 bases agree with TRBD1. From germline, CDR1 is SGHTA and CDR2 FQGNSA. J lost 2 bases, V lost 6 bases, and 17 bases had no gene match. The CDR3 runs to 18 residues. The DNA for the CDR3 is TGTGCCAGCAGTAACGGACAGGGCGACTCGCGGGCCAACACTGAAGCTTTCTTT. Translating it yields CASSNGQGDSRANTEAFF.

In this sample, this clone turned up a few times. The V gene is TRBV4-1, the J gene TRBJ2-1; 7 bases align to TRBD1. With 1 base clipped from V and 12 bases from J, the junction kept 9 bases outside the gene matches. This CDR3 has 14 residues. Germline V gene data show CDR1 as MGHRA and CDR2 as YSYEKL. CDR3 DNA sequence: TGCGCCAGCAGCCAAGGCTCGACAGGGCTGGGGCAGTTCTTC. It specifies CASSQGSTGLGQFF.

This clone showed up just a few times. CDR3 nucleotides: TGCAGCGTTGATAGAGGGAATACGCAGTATTTT. It specifies CSVDRGNTQYF. This chain links TRBV29-1 with TRBJ2-3, with D tentatively TRBD2 (5 bases). The CDR3 runs 11 residues. V lost 3 bases to trimming and J lost 7 bases, with 8 bases between them. Germline-derived CDR1 and CDR2 are SQVTM and ANQGSEA.

This clone turned up a few times. This chain connects TRBV13 to TRBJ1-4; 9 positions agree with TRBD1. CDR3 length: 18 amino acids. The germline CDR1 and CDR2 sequences are PRHDT and FYEKMQ (reference sequence). Germline trimming cut 0 bases from V and 3 bases from J; bases unmatched to any gene: 8. CDR3 amino acids: CASSLGLGQGSANEKLFF. The CDR3 bases are TGTGCCAGCAGCTTAGGCCTGGGACAGGGATCGGCTAATGAAAAACTGTTTTTT.

The chain couples TRBV2 to TRBJ1-5; D ambiguous. The V and J ends lost 3 bases and 2 bases respectively, with 5 bases between them. Per the germline V gene, CDR1 is SNHLY and CDR2 is FYNNEI. This CDR3 has 13 residues. CDR3 sequence (DNA): TGTGCCAGCAGTGACGAAGGCAATCAGCCCCAGCATTTT. Its translation is CASSDEGNQPQHF.

J is TRBJ2-7 and V is TRBV6-6; 11 nucleotides line up with TRBD2. Germline CDR1 MNHNY, CDR2 SVGAGI (reference sequence). This CDR3 has 16 amino acids. Germline trimming cut 5 bases from V and 1 base from J; bases unmatched to any gene: 7. The CDR3 is CASSHLGTSGSYEQYF. The CDR3 coding sequence is TGTGCCAGCAGTCACCTTGGGACTAGCGGATCCTACGAGCAGTACTTC.

Concerning this clone: This same CDR3 is encoded by further DNA sequences in the sample. The rearrangement uses TRBV4-1 and TRBJ2-7, with 11 bases matching TRBD1. V lost 3 bases, J lost 0 bases, and 4 bases stayed unmatched. CDR1 and CDR2 from the germline V gene are MGHRA and YSYEKL. The CDR3 loop spans 16 amino acids. CDR3 in amino acids: CASSHPGQGGSYEQYF. Written as DNA, the CDR3 is TGCGCCAGCAGCCACCCGGGACAGGGGGGCTCCTACGAGCAGTACTTC.

This clone was detected only a few times. DNA of the CDR3: TGTGCCAGCAGCTTAAACGCAGGGGGCTGGAATGAGCAGTTCTTC. Encoded protein: CASSLNAGGWNEQFF. The V gene is TRBV7-3, the J gene TRBJ2-1, with TRBD1 identical over 8 bases. Trimming took 1 base from V and 7 from J; bases not matched to a gene: 6. The CDR3 has 15 residues. Germline lookup yields CDR1 SGHTA and CDR2 FQGTGA.

This sequence joins TRBV29-1 and TRBJ2-3, with D possibly TRBD2 on 6 matching bases. Germline assignment: CDR1 SQVTM and CDR2 ANQGSEA. Trimming cost V 1 base and J 3 bases, with 11 bases left between them. This CDR3 is built from 14 residues. The CDR3: CSVEGRDQTDTQYF. DNA for the CDR3: TGCAGCGTTGAAGGGCGGGATCAAACAGATACGCAGTATTTT.

This clone was observed a few times. This rearrangement joins TRBV10-1 to TRBJ2-3; D could derive from TRBD1 or TRBD2 (6 bases each). V was pared by 10 bases and J by 0 bases, with 14 bases between. Germline V gene lookup returns CDR1 WNHNN and CDR2 SYGVQD (reference sequence). The CDR3 sequence is 14 residues long. The CDR3 nucleotides read TGCGCCACGGAGGGGGAGGACAGCACAGATACGCAGTATTTT. Amino acids: CATEGEDSTDTQYF.

This clone occurred a few times. This rearrangement joins TRBV25-1 to TRBJ1-2; D gene ambiguous. This CDR3 has 12 amino acids. Germline loops: CDR1 MGHDK, CDR2 SYGVNS. The ends were cut back, 2 bases at V and 8 bases at J, with 9 bases in the middle. The CDR3 loop is CASSEGPHGYTF. Here the CDR3 DNA reads TGTGCCAGCAGTGAAGGTCCGCACGGCTACACCTTC.

This clone was observed at least ten times. The chain links TRBV5-6 to TRBJ2-3; D is perhaps TRBD1 or TRBD2 (5 bases each). This CDR3 contains 15 residues. CDR1 is SGHDT and CDR2 is YYEEEE in the germline V gene. V lost 2 bases, J lost 0 bases, and 10 bases lay in between. The CDR3 DNA sequence: TGTGCCAGCAGCTTTGGGGGAACTAGCACAGATACGCAGTATTTT. Translating it yields CASSFGGTSTDTQYF.

The sample holds many counts of this clone. V usage is TRBV7-2 and J usage is TRBJ2-3; D possibly uses TRBD1 or TRBD2 (6 bases each). The CDR3 consists of 15 residues. Trimming took off 1 base at V and 4 bases at J, with 12 bases between the two ends. Germline assignment: CDR1 SGHTA and CDR2 FQGNSA. The CDR3 protein is CASSLGWRGADTQYF. Written as DNA, the CDR3 is TGTGCCAGCAGCTTAGGGTGGAGGGGGGCAGATACGCAGTATTTT.